This T cell receptor (beta chain) derives from a study of blood T cell repertoires in COVID-19. V dropped 0 bases and J dropped 2; count of bases not matched to a gene: 5. The germline V gene has CDR1 SGDLS and CDR2 YYNGEE. The CDR3 is made up of 15 amino acids. Per the authors' pipeline: Amplification of reference gene primers was used by the study to estimate nucleated cell counts. TCRdb's table, derived via immunoSEQ multiplex PCR, lists solely in-frame clones and lacks some. Clone size and the V and J calls come from that table; the DNA yielded D and trimming. This table has around 270,000 clones, around nine tenths appearing once. The sample holds one count of this clone.

The material sequenced was peripheral blood. The sequence was collected from a man between 35 and 55 years old who had recovered from COVID-19. The rearrangement uses TRBV9 and TRBJ2-7, with 7 bases that match TRBD2. This chain's CDR3 is CASSVGNSGPYEQYF. Written as DNA, the CDR3 is TGTGCCAGCAGCGTAGGGAATAGCGGGCCCTACGAGCAGTACTTC.